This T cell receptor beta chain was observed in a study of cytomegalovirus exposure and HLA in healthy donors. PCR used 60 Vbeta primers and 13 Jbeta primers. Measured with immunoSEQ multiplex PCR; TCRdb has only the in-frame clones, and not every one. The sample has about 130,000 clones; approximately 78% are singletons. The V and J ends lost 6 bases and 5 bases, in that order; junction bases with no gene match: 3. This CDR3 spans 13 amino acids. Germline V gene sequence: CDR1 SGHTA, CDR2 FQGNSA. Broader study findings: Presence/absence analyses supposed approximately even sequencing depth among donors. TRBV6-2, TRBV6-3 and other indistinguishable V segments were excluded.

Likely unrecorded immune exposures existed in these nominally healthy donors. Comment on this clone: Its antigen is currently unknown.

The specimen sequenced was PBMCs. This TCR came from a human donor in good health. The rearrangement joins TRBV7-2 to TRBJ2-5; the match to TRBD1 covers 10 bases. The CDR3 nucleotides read TGTGCCAGCAGGAGGACAGGGGGGGAGACCCAGTACTTC. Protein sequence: CASRRTGGETQYF.